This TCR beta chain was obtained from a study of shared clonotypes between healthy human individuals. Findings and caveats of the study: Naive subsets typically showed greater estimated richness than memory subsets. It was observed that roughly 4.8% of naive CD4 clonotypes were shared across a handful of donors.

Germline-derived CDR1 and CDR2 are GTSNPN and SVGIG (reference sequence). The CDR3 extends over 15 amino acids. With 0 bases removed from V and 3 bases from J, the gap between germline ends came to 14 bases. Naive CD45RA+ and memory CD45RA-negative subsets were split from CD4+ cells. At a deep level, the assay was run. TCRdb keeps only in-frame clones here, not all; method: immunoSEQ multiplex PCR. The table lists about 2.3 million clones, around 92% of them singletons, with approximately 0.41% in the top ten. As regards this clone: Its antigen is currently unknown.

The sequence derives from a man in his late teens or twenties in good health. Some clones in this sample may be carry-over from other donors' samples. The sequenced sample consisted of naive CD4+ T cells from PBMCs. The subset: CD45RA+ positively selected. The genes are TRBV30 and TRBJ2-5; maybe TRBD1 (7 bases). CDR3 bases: TGTGCCTGGAGTGTAGCAGGGGGGTCAAAAGAGACCCAGTACTTC. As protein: CAWSVAGGSKETQYF.